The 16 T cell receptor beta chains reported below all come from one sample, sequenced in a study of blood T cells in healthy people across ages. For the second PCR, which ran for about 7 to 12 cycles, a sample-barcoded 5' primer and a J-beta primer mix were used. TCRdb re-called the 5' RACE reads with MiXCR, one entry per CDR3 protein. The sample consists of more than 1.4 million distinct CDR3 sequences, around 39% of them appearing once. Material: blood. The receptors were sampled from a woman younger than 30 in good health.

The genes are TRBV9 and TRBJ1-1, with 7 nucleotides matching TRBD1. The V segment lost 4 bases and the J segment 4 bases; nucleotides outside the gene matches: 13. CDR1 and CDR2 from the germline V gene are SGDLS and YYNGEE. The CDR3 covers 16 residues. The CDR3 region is CASSIHRQGGSTEAFF. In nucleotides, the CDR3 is TGTGCCAGCAGCATCCACAGACAGGGTGGGAGCACTGAAGCTTTCTTT.

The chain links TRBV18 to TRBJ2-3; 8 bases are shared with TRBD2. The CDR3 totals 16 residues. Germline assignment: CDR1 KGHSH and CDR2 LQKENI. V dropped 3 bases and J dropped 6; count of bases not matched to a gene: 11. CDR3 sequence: CASSPPGLGVSDTQYF. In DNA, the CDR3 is TGTGCCAGCTCACCCCCGGGACTAGGAGTTTCGGATACGCAGTATTTT.

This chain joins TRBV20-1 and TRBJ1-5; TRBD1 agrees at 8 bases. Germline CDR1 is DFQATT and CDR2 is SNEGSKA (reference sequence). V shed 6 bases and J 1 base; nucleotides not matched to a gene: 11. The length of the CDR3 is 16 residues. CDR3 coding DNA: TGCAGTGCCAGGGGGGCGTACAGGGGGAGCAATCAGCCCCAGCATTTT. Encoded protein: CSARGAYRGSNQPQHF.

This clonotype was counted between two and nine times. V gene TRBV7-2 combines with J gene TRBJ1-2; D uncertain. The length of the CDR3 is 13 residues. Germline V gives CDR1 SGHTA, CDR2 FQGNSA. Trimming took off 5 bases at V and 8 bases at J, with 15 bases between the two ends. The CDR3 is CASSQVTTAGYTF. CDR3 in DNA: TGTGCCAGCAGCCAAGTGACCACGGCCGGCTACACCTTC.

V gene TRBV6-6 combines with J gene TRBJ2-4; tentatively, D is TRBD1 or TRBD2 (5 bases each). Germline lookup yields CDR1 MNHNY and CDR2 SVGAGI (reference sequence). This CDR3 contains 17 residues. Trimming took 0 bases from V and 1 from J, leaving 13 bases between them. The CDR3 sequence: CASSYSAGAPAKNIQYF. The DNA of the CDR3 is TGTGCCAGCAGTTACTCAGCCGGGGCCCCCGCCAAAAACATTCAGTACTTC.

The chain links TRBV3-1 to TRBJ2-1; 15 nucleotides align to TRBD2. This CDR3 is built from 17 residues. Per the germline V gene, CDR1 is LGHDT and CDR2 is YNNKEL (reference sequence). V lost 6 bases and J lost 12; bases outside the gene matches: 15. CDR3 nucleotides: TGTGCCAGCAGTATTTCCCCGGGACTAGCGGGGGGCGGGGGGCAGTTCTTC. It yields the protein CASSISPGLAGGGGQFF.

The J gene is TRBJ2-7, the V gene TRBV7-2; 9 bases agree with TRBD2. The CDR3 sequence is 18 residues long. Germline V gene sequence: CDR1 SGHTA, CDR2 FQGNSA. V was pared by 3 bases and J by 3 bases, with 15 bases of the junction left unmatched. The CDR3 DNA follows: TGTGCCAGCAGCTTCCCCTTAGGAGCGGGGGGCTCCGTCTACGAGCAGTACTTC. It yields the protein CASSFPLGAGGSVYEQYF.

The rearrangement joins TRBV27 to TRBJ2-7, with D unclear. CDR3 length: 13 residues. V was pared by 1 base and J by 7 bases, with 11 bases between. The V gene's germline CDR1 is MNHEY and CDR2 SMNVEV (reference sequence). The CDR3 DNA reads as TGTGCCAGCAGTTTATTGGTCCACCAGGAGCAGTACTTC. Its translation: CASSLLVHQEQYF.

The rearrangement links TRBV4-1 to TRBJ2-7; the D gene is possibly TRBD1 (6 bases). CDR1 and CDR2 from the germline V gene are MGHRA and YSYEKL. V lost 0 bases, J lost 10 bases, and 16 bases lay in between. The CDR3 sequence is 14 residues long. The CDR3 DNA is TGCGCCAGCAGCCAAGATACTCTCGTGGGGGCCCAGTACTTC. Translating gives CASSQDTLVGAQYF.

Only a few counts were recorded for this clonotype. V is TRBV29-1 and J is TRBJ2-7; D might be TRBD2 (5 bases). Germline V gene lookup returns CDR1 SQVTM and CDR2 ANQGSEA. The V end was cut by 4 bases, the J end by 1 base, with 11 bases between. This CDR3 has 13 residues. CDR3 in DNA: TGCAGCGTTGTTAGAAGCGGATCCTACGAGCAGTACTTC. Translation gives CSVVRSGSYEQYF.

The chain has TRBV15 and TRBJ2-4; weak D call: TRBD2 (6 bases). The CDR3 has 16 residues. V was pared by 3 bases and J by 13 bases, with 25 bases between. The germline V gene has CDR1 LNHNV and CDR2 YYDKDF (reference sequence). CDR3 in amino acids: CATSRNNTGRTGEQYF. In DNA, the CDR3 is TGTGCCACCAGCAGGAACAATACCGGACGGACGGGAGAGCAGTACTTC.

Here the CDR3 DNA reads TGTGCCAGCAGTGTGGGCAGGATCTCCACAGATACGCAGTATTTT. As protein: CASSVGRISTDTQYF. The rearrangement links TRBV25-1 to TRBJ2-3; no definite D call. The germline CDR1 and CDR2 sequences are MGHDK and SYGVNS. The CDR3 contains 15 residues. Trimming took off 4 bases at V and 2 bases at J, with 13 bases between the two ends.

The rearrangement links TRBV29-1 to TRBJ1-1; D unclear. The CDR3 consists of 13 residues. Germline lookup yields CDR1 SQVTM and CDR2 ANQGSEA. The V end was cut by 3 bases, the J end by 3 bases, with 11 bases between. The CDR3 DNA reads TGCAGCGTTGACGGCCAGGCGGACACTGAAGCTTTCTTT. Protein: CSVDGQADTEAFF.

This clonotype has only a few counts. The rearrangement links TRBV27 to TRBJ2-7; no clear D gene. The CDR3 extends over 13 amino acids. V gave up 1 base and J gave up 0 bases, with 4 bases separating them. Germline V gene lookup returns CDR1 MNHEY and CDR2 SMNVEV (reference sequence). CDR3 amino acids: CASSLYVSYEQYF. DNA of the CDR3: TGTGCCAGCAGTTTATATGTCTCCTACGAGCAGTACTTC.

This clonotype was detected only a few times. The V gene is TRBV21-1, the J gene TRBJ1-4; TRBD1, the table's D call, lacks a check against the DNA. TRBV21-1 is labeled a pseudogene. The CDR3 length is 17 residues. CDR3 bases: TGTGCCAGCAGCAAAGGCGGTACCGACAGAGTTAATGAAAAACTGTTTTTT. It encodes CASSKGGTDRVNEKLFF.

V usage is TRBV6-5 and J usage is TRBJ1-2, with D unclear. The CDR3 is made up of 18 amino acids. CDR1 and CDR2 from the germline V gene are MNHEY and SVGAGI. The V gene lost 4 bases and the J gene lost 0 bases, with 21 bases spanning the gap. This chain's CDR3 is CASSSSPSTRRSNYGYTF. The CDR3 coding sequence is TGTGCCAGCAGTTCCTCACCCTCCACCAGGCGTTCTAACTATGGCTACACCTTC.